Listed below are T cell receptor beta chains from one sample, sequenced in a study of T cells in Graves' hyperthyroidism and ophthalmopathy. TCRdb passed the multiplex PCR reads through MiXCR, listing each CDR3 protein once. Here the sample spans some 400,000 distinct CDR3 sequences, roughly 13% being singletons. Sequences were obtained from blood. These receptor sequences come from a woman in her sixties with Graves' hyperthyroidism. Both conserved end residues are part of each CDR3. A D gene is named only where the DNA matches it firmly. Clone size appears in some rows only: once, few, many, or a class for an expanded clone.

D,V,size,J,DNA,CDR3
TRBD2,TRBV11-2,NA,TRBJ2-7,TGTGCCAGCAGCTTAGAACTAGCGGCCCGGGGGCAGTACTTC,CASSLELAARGQYF
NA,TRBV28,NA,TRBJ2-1,TGTGCCAGCAGTTCCCCCGGGGAAGTATCGGAGCAGTTCTTC,CASSSPGEVSEQFF
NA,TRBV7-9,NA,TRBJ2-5,TGTGCCAGCAGCGAAAAACCGGGGACCCAGTACTTC,CASSEKPGTQYF
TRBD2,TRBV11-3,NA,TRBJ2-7,TGTGCCAGCAGCTCCTCCGGGACTAGCGGTCCGAAGCAGTACTTC,CASSSSGTSGPKQYF
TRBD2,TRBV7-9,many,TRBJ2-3,TGTGCCAGCAGCTTAATCGCGGGAGGGCCAACAGATACGCAGTATTTT,CASSLIAGGPTDTQYF
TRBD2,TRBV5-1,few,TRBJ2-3,TGCGCCAGCAGCACCGGGACTAGCGGAGAATTAACAGATACGCAGTATTTT,CASSTGTSGELTDTQYF
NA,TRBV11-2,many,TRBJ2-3,TGTGCCAGCAGCTTGTCCGGAACTTCCAGCACAGATACGCAGTATTTT,CASSLSGTSSTDTQYF
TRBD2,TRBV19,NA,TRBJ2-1,TGTGCCAGTAGTATTAAGGCGGGAGCGAGTGAGCAGTTCTTC,CASSIKAGASEQFF
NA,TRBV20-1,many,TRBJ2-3,TGCAGTGCCGAACCGGGACTTGGGGCAGATACGCAGTATTTT,CSAEPGLGADTQYF
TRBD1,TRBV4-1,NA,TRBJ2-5,TGCGCCAGCAGTCCCTCAGGGACAGGGGGTGGGGAGACCCAGTACTTC,CASSPSGTGGGETQYF
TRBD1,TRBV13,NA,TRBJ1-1,TGTGCCAGCAGCTTAGGGACAGGGGCGAGGAACACTGAAGCTTTCTTT,CASSLGTGARNTEAFF